The 18 T cell receptor beta chains given below trace back to one sample, sequenced in a study of T cell responses to AZD1222 COVID-19 vaccine. This table comes from immunoSEQ multiplex PCR, and its TCRdb copy is limited to in-frame clones, with some not included. The sample shows roughly 140,000 clones, around 88% of them seen only once. This material consisted of peripheral blood, taken on day 0 of AZD1222 vaccination. All receptors derive from an adult in good health.

The chain employs TRBV12-3 or TRBV12-4 and TRBJ1-5; D remains ambiguous. V dropped 8 bases and J dropped 5 bases, with 13 bases sitting between them. CDR3 size: 13 residues. The CDR3 reads CASSPGEDQPQHF. CDR3 DNA sequence: TGTGCCAGCTCCCCTGGGGAGGATCAGCCCCAGCATTTT.

This clone was observed a single time. This chain joins TRBV7-9 and TRBJ1-4; D not resolved. The CDR3 runs to 13 residues. Per germline, CDR1 SEHNR and CDR2 FQNEAQ (reference sequence). Trimming took 1 base from V and 8 from J, leaving 8 bases between them. The CDR3 DNA reads TGTGCCAGCAGCTTAGGGGTTGGGGAAAAACTGTTTTTT. It is translated as CASSLGVGEKLFF.

The chain is built from TRBV5-1 and TRBJ1-3; 8 bases fit TRBD1. The germline V gene has CDR1 SGHRS and CDR2 YFSETQ. CDR3 size: 15 residues. The V gene end was trimmed by 1 base and the J gene end by 8 bases; junction bases not matched to a gene: 8. CDR3 loop: CASSLYRQGMDTIYF. The CDR3 nucleotides are TGCGCCAGCAGCTTGTATCGACAGGGGATGGACACCATATATTTT.

The rearrangement links TRBV9 to TRBJ2-7, with a possible D match to TRBD1 (5 bases). Germline assignment: CDR1 SGDLS and CDR2 YYNGEE. The V gene lost 0 bases and the J gene lost 5 bases, with 15 bases spanning the gap. The CDR3 spans 15 residues. CDR3 in DNA: TGTGCCAGCAGCGTAGATGTAGGGGTCATCGACGAGCAGTACTTC. Protein sequence: CASSVDVGVIDEQYF.

The J gene is TRBJ2-7, the V gene TRBV7-4, with D maybe TRBD2 (6 bases). CDR1 SGHVT and CDR2 SQSDAQ come from the germline V gene. The V gene lost 1 base and the J gene lost 6 bases, with 16 bases spanning the gap. The CDR3 loop spans 15 amino acids. In DNA, the CDR3 is TGTGCCAGCAGCTTAGTGGTCATGACTAGTCGCGAGCAGTACTTC. Amino acids: CASSLVVMTSREQYF.

V and J are TRBV9 and TRBJ2-7, with TRBD2 identical over 10 bases. Trimming removed 1 base from V and 5 bases from J; junction bases left unmatched: 9. Germline values: CDR1 SGDLS, CDR2 YYNGEE. The CDR3 covers 16 residues. The CDR3 nucleotides read TGTGCCAGCAGCGTACAAAGCGGGAGGGCCTTCCACGAGCAGTACTTC. It specifies CASSVQSGRAFHEQYF.

This clone has only one observation. The V call is TRBV30, the J call TRBJ2-5, with D maybe TRBD2 (5 bases). The CDR3 has 13 residues. Trimming stripped 3 bases from V and 2 bases from J, with 10 bases between. The germline gives CDR1 GTSNPN, CDR2 SVGIG (reference sequence). The CDR3 loop is CAWRVTGQETQYF. DNA of the CDR3: TGTGCCTGGAGAGTAACGGGACAAGAGACCCAGTACTTC. Drawing the rest from reference TRBV30 and TRBJ2-5, the complete variable domain is SQTIHQWPATLVQPVGSPLSLECTVEGTSNPNLYWYRQAAGRGLQLLFYSVGIGQISSEVPQNLSASRPQDRQFILSSKKLLLSDSGFYLCAWRVTGQETQYFGPGTRLLVL.

The rearrangement joins TRBV5-1 to TRBJ2-2, with D perhaps matching TRBD2 (6 bases). The CDR3 extends over 16 amino acids. Germline CDR1 is SGHRS and CDR2 is YFSETQ. Trimming cost V 4 bases and J 3 bases, with 16 bases left between them. CDR3 amino acids: CASSPPGTEDTGELFF. CDR3 coding DNA: TGCGCCAGCAGCCCCCCTGGGACTGAGGACACCGGGGAGCTGTTTTTT. Full variable domain (outside the CDR3, taken from reference TRBV5-1 and TRBJ2-2): KAGVTQTPRYLIKTRGQQVTLSCSPISGHRSVSWYQQTPGQGLQFLFEYFSETQRNKGNFPGRFSGRQFSNSRSEMNVSTLELGDSALYLCASSPPGTEDTGELFFGEGSRLTVL.

The table lists this clone with a count of one. The V call is TRBV29-1, the J call TRBJ2-1, with a weak D call TRBD2 (5 bases). Germline-derived CDR1 and CDR2 are SQVTM and ANQGSEA. V lost 4 bases, J lost 7 bases, and 14 bases lay in between. The CDR3 consists of 13 residues. CDR3 amino acids: CSVVLGAQNEQFF. The CDR3 nucleotides read TGCAGCGTTGTGTTGGGAGCCCAAAATGAGCAGTTCTTC.

The V and J genes are TRBV7-2 and TRBJ2-5, with 8 bases that match TRBD1. Unmatched junction bases numbered 9, after V lost 5 bases and J lost 4 bases. The germline gives CDR1 SGHTA, CDR2 FQGNSA. The CDR3 covers 15 residues. CDR3 DNA sequence: TGTGCCAGCAGCAAGGACAGGGTGGATATAGAGACCCAGTACTTC. It specifies CASSKDRVDIETQYF. The full variable domain, in which reference TRBV7-2 and TRBJ2-5 provide the parts outside the CDR3, is GAGVSQSPSNKVTEKGKDVELRCDPISGHTALYWYRQSLGQGLEFLIYFQGNSAPDKSGLPSDRFSAERTGGSVSTLTIQRTQQEDSAVYLCASSKDRVDIETQYFGPGTRLLVL.

The V and J genes are TRBV19 and TRBJ1-2, with a weak D call TRBD1 (5 bases). The CDR3 consists of 11 residues. V lost 8 bases, J lost 8 bases, and 12 bases lay in between. Germline V gene sequence: CDR1 LNHDA, CDR2 SQIVND (reference sequence). The CDR3 reads CASFDSAGYTF. DNA of the CDR3: TGTGCCAGTTTCGACAGTGCCGGCTACACCTTC.

The chain carries TRBV10-3 and TRBJ2-1, with 7 bases lining up with TRBD2. The germline gives CDR1 ENHRY, CDR2 SYGVKD. J gave up 6 bases and V 6 bases, and 11 bases lay outside the gene matches. The CDR3 runs 15 residues. This CDR3 is CAIRDTGTTVNEQFF. In DNA form, the CDR3 reads TGTGCCATCAGGGACACCGGGACTACCGTCAATGAGCAGTTCTTC.

The V gene is TRBV27, the J gene TRBJ2-7; D possibly corresponds to TRBD2 (5 bases). CDR3 length: 14 residues. Germline assignment: CDR1 MNHEY and CDR2 SMNVEV (reference sequence). The V and J ends lost 2 bases and 2 bases respectively, with 10 bases between them. CDR3 sequence: CASSLEGSAYEQYF. In DNA, the CDR3 is TGTGCCAGCAGTTTAGAGGGATCAGCCTACGAGCAGTACTTC.

The chain is built from TRBV21-1 and TRBJ2-2; no check of the table's D call, TRBD1, against the DNA was made. TRBV21-1 is a pseudogene. This CDR3 is 15 amino acids long. The DNA of the CDR3 is TGTGCCAGCTCCCATGGGACAGGGGACACCGGGGAGCTGTTTTTT. It is translated as CASSHGTGDTGELFF.

The CDR3 DNA sequence: TGTGCCAGCAGCCCGGATCCAGGGTTCGGTAATTCACCCCTCCACTTT. It encodes CASSPDPGFGNSPLHF. This chain links TRBV5-4 with TRBJ1-6, with a weak D call TRBD1 (5 bases). The CDR3 has 16 residues. The V gene's germline CDR1 is SGHNT and CDR2 YYREEE (reference sequence). Between the trimmed V and J ends, which lost 4 bases and 6 bases, there was a span of 17 bases. Full variable domain (outside the CDR3, taken from reference TRBV5-4 and TRBJ1-6): ETGVTQSPTHLIKTRGQQVTLRCSSQSGHNTVSWYQQALGQGPQFIFQYYREEENGRGNFPPRFSGLQFPNYSSELNVNALELDDSALYLCASSPDPGFGNSPLHFGNGTRLTVT.

The rearrangement joins TRBV5-1 to TRBJ2-5, with D possibly being TRBD1 or TRBD2 (5 bases each). The germline gives CDR1 SGHRS, CDR2 YFSETQ. The V and J ends lost 1 base and 2 bases respectively, with 9 bases between them. The CDR3 runs to 14 residues. The CDR3 sequence is CASSLTGAQETQYF. The CDR3 coding sequence is TGCGCCAGCAGCTTGACCGGGGCTCAAGAGACCCAGTACTTC.

The rearrangement links TRBV15 to TRBJ2-1, with TRBD2 matching 9 bases. The germline CDR1 and CDR2 sequences are LNHNV and YYDKDF (reference sequence). The length of the CDR3 is 15 residues. V lost 5 bases and J lost 4; bases outside the gene matches: 6. The CDR3 sequence: CATSGPSGEYNEQFF. CDR3 coding DNA: TGTGCCACCAGCGGGCCTAGCGGGGAGTACAATGAGCAGTTCTTC.

The V gene is TRBV10-3, the J gene TRBJ1-5; TRBD1 matches 7 bases. V shed 10 bases and J 6 bases; nucleotides not matched to a gene: 9. The CDR3 consists of 13 residues. Germline V gene lookup returns CDR1 ENHRY and CDR2 SYGVKD. Here the CDR3 DNA reads TGTGCCAGCAAGGATAGGGGGCCTCAGCCCCAGCATTTT. Translation: CASKDRGPQPQHF.